These 24 T cell receptor beta chains were all obtained from the same sample, sequenced in a study of T cells in Graves' hyperthyroidism and ophthalmopathy. RNA transcripts gave rise to amplified TCR beta CDR3 regions. First-round RT-PCR of the TCR CDR3 relied on the HTBI primer set. TCRdb re-derived calls from the multiplex PCR reads in MiXCR, one entry per CDR3 protein. Of roughly 630,000 distinct CDR3 sequences listed, more than 15% are singletons. Material for sequencing was blood. The origin of the receptors is a woman in her twenties or thirties with Graves' hyperthyroidism.

At least ten counts were recorded for this clonotype. Compared with germline, one end of the junction differs, possibly owing to a read error. The chain has TRBV7-2 and TRBJ1-1, with D unclear. This CDR3 region has 16 residues. Germline V lookup: CDR1 SGHTA, CDR2 FQGNSA. CDR3 DNA: TGTGCCAGCAGCTTATTCGGGTTTGGGCCGAACACTGGAGCTTTCTTT. Translation: CASSLFGFGPNTGAFF.

Comments on this clonotype: A much larger clonotype is one base distant, so this may be a read error. This sequence joins TRBV30 and TRBJ1-4; D unclear. Germline V lookup: CDR1 GTSNPN, CDR2 SVGIG (reference sequence). The CDR3 runs 11 residues. The CDR3 here is CAGWVNEKLSF. CDR3 coding DNA: TGTGCCGGTTGGGTGAATGAAAAACTGTCTTTT.

At least ten counts were recorded for this clonotype. V gene TRBV6-1 combines with J gene TRBJ2-7; tentatively, D is TRBD1 or TRBD2 (5 bases each). The CDR3 is 15 amino acids. Germline assignment: CDR1 MNHNS and CDR2 SASEGT. V lost 5 bases and J 2 bases, leaving 16 bases between the germline ends. CDR3 in amino acids: CASSLTGTEAYEQYF. CDR3 coding DNA: TGTGCCAGCAGTTTGACCGGGACGGAAGCCTACGAGCAGTACTTC.

This clonotype was found a few times. The V call is TRBV27, the J call TRBJ2-2; TRBD2 matches at 11 bases. Germline CDR1 MNHEY, CDR2 SMNVEV (reference sequence). This CDR3 has 18 residues. V gave up 4 bases and J gave up 6 bases; unmatched junction bases: 13. The CDR3 DNA reads as TGTGCCAGCAGTTCTCCGCCAACTAGCGGGAGTATCGCCGGGGAGCTGTTTTTT. This translates into CASSSPPTSGSIAGELFF.

This sequence joins TRBV28 and TRBJ1-5; D remains unclear. The germline gives CDR1 MDHEN, CDR2 SYDVKM. The V end was cut by 6 bases, the J end by 5 bases, with 8 bases between. The CDR3 runs to 12 residues. CDR3 DNA sequence: TGTGCCAGCAGCTTCCAATATCAGCCCCAGCATTTT. It translates to CASSFQYQPQHF.

The rearrangement links TRBV3-1 to TRBJ1-5, with D possibly TRBD1 on 6 matching bases. The V end lost 3 bases, the J end lost 6 bases, and 15 bases lay between the germline ends. Germline assignment: CDR1 LGHDT and CDR2 YNNKEL (reference sequence). The CDR3 is 15 amino acids. The CDR3 nucleotides read TGTGCCAGCAGCCAGGGGAGGGGGGGGTTTCAGCCCCAGCATTTT. Its protein product is CASSQGRGGFQPQHF.

There are many counts of this clonotype. The V and J genes are TRBV6-1 and TRBJ1-6, with TRBD1 identical over 10 bases. Trimming took 8 bases from V and 3 from J; bases not matched to a gene: 4. CDR1 is MNHNS, CDR2 SASEGT, per germline. The CDR3 is 15 residues long. In DNA form, the CDR3 reads TGTGCCAGCGAGGGACAGGGGTTCTATAATTCACCCCTCCACTTT. Residues: CASEGQGFYNSPLHF.

This clonotype came up a few times. The V gene is TRBV24-1, the J gene TRBJ2-1; 9 bases line up with TRBD2. CDR1 is KGHDR, CDR2 SFDVKD, per germline. Losses at the gene ends were 3 bases for V and 2 bases for J; bases not matched to a gene: 10. This CDR3 spans 18 amino acids. DNA of the CDR3: TGTGCCACCAGTGATGACCACCCTCTAGCGGGAACCTACAATGAGCAGTTCTTC. It translates to CATSDDHPLAGTYNEQFF.

This clonotype was seen repeatedly, ten times or more. V gene TRBV27 combines with J gene TRBJ2-3; D not certain. V lost 2 bases and J 0 bases, leaving 12 bases between the germline ends. The germline V gene has CDR1 MNHEY and CDR2 SMNVEV (reference sequence). There are 16 residues in the CDR3. In DNA, the CDR3 is TGTGCCAGCAGTTTAACCCCCGCCTCTAGCACAGATACGCAGTATTTT. Protein sequence: CASSLTPASSTDTQYF.

This clonotype turned up a few times. The rearrangement joins TRBV6-1 to TRBJ2-3; 7 bases match TRBD1. Losses at the gene ends were 5 bases for V and 0 bases for J; bases not matched to a gene: 5. The CDR3 has 15 residues. Germline CDR1 and CDR2: MNHNS and SASEGT. The CDR3, as DNA: TGTGCCAGCAGTCATCAGGGGGTCAGCACAGATACGCAGTATTTT. Its translation: CASSHQGVSTDTQYF.

This clonotype was picked up many times. The genes are TRBV11-2 and TRBJ2-3; D possibly corresponds to TRBD2 (6 bases). Germline CDR1 reads SGHAT; CDR2 reads FQNNGV. V was trimmed by 4 bases and J by 2 bases, leaving 13 bases between them. The CDR3 contains 15 residues. CDR3 residues: CASSSGLPYTDTQYF. CDR3 DNA sequence: TGTGCCAGCAGCTCCGGACTACCTTACACAGATACGCAGTATTTT.

This clonotype has more than one count but fewer than ten. The CDR3 loop reads CASSLASTGGFLLGEKLFF. CDR3 nucleotide sequence: TGCGCCAGCAGCTTGGCGTCGACAGGGGGGTTCTTGCTCGGTGAAAAACTGTTTTTT. The genes are TRBV5-1 and TRBJ1-4; 9 nucleotides align to TRBD1. Germline lookup yields CDR1 SGHRS and CDR2 YFSETQ. Unmatched junction bases numbered 16, after V lost 0 bases and J lost 7 bases. The CDR3 spans 19 residues.

This clonotype was recorded many times. The rearrangement uses TRBV4-3 and TRBJ1-1, with no clear D. The length of the CDR3 is 13 residues. Per germline, CDR1 LGHNA and CDR2 YSLEER. The V end lost 2 bases, the J end lost 1 base, and 5 bases lay between the germline ends. Written as DNA, the CDR3 is TGCGCCAGCAGCCAACAACAGAACACTGAAGCTTTCTTT. It specifies CASSQQQNTEAFF.

This clonotype occurred many times. The chain couples TRBV7-2 to TRBJ2-7, with TRBD1 matching 7 bases. This CDR3 is built from 13 residues. Trimming cost V 5 bases and J 6 bases; bases outside gene matches: 7. CDR1 SGHTA and CDR2 FQGNSA come from the germline V gene. The CDR3 nucleotides read TGTGCCAGCAGCCCGACAGGGCTTGGCGAGCAGTACTTC. It is translated as CASSPTGLGEQYF.

This clonotype was seen repeatedly, ten times or more. This chain connects TRBV6-1 to TRBJ2-7; tentative D call: TRBD2 (6 bases). The ends were cut back, 5 bases at V and 2 bases at J, with 25 bases in the middle. Germline CDR1 reads MNHNS; CDR2 reads SASEGT. There are 18 residues in the CDR3. In DNA, the CDR3 is TGTGCCAGCAGTCCACCCTGGGGAACTCAGCGGGCCACCTACGAGCAGTACTTC. Amino acids: CASSPPWGTQRATYEQYF.

This clonotype was detected a few times. The V call is TRBV19, the J call TRBJ2-1, with D tentatively TRBD2 (6 bases). Trimming took 5 bases from V and 10 from J, leaving 15 bases between them. The germline V gene has CDR1 LNHDA and CDR2 SQIVND (reference sequence). The CDR3 sequence is 13 residues long. In nucleotides, the CDR3 is TGTGCCAGTAGTCCTCTGGGCGGAGGGGAGCAGTTCTTC. This gives the protein CASSPLGGGEQFF.

The sample holds a few counts of this clonotype. The chain carries TRBV7-2 and TRBJ2-6; the D gene is possibly TRBD1 (5 bases). The CDR3 is 19 residues long. Germline loops: CDR1 SGHTA, CDR2 FQGNSA. Trimming removed 1 base at V and 0 bases at J, with 16 bases between. In nucleotides, the CDR3 is TGTGCCAGCAGCTTAGTGTGGTTCAGGGAATTCTCTGGGGCCAACGTCCTGACTTTC. Protein: CASSLVWFREFSGANVLTF.

This clonotype was counted at least ten times. This chain links TRBV30 with TRBJ2-7; D gene ambiguous. V was cut by 2 bases and J by 2 bases, with 7 bases left in between. This CDR3 has 12 residues. Germline V gene sequence: CDR1 GTSNPN, CDR2 SVGIG (reference sequence). The CDR3 spells CAWSLGTYEQYF. CDR3 bases: TGTGCCTGGAGTTTGGGGACCTACGAGCAGTACTTC.

V and J are TRBV29-1 and TRBJ1-2; D is undetermined. Trimming took 4 bases from V and 4 from J, leaving 10 bases between them. The CDR3 has 12 residues. Per the germline V gene, CDR1 is SQVTM and CDR2 is ANQGSEA. The CDR3: CSVAEQIYGYTF. Here the CDR3 DNA reads TGCAGCGTTGCAGAACAAATCTATGGCTACACCTTC.

A few counts support this clonotype. V gene TRBV27 combines with J gene TRBJ2-7; 8 nucleotides align to TRBD1. V lost 1 base to trimming and J lost 1 base; unmatched junction nucleotides: 12. The germline CDR1 and CDR2 sequences are MNHEY and SMNVEV (reference sequence). This CDR3 contains 18 residues. This CDR3 is CASSLFLGGTGGSYEQYF. Written as DNA, the CDR3 is TGTGCCAGCAGTTTATTCCTCGGCGGAACAGGGGGTTCCTACGAGCAGTACTTC.

This clonotype was detected only once. The rearrangement uses TRBV4-1 and TRBJ2-1, with D uncertain. CDR3 length: 19 amino acids. Germline lookup yields CDR1 MGHRA and CDR2 YSYEKL. V lost 1 base to trimming and J lost 0 bases, with 19 bases between them. CDR3 loop: CASSQGTAALASSYNEQFF. CDR3 DNA sequence: TGCGCCAGCAGCCAAGGAACAGCCGCGTTGGCGAGCTCCTACAATGAGCAGTTCTTC.

This rearrangement joins TRBV28 to TRBJ2-2; 16 bases line up with TRBD2. The CDR3 covers 16 residues. J gave up 3 bases and V 6 bases, and 1 base lay outside the gene matches. The germline CDR1 and CDR2 sequences are MDHEN and SYDVKM. This chain's CDR3 is CASRGLAGGYTGELFF. The CDR3 DNA reads as TGTGCCAGCAGGGGACTAGCGGGAGGGTACACCGGGGAGCTGTTTTTT.

This clonotype showed up many times. The chain links TRBV7-2 to TRBJ2-7, with a weak D call TRBD2 (7 bases). Germline CDR1 is SGHTA and CDR2 is FQGNSA. V was trimmed by 5 bases and J by 1 base, leaving 12 bases between them. There are 14 residues in the CDR3. For the CDR3, the DNA is TGTGCCAGCAGCCCGGGGGGACATTCCTACGAGCAGTACTTC. This translates into CASSPGGHSYEQYF.

This clonotype was seen many times. The chain carries TRBV7-3 and TRBJ2-1, with D possibly TRBD2 on 7 matching bases. CDR3 length: 20 amino acids. The V gene's germline CDR1 is SGHTA and CDR2 FQGTGA. V dropped 2 bases and J dropped 4 bases, with 27 bases sitting between them. The CDR3 spells CASSLLPSLGGGGMYNEQFF. The CDR3 nucleotides read TGTGCCAGCAGCTTACTCCCCTCCTTGGGGGGAGGGGGTATGTACAATGAGCAGTTCTTC. Full variable domain (missing parts from reference TRBV7-3 and TRBJ2-1): GAGVSQTPSNKVTEKGKYVELRCDPISGHTALYWYRQSLGQGPEFLIYFQGTGAADDSGLPNDRFFAVRPEGSVSTLKIQRTERGDSAVYLCASSLLPSLGGGGMYNEQFFGPGTRLTVL.